What follows are 2 T cell receptor beta chains derived from one specimen sequenced in a study of patients and donors after allogeneic stem cell transplantation. TCRdb reprocessed the RT-PCR reads with MiXCR, giving one entry per CDR3 protein. There are 150,000 to 250,000 distinct CDR3 sequences in the sample; 35% to 50% occur only once, and 30% to 35% lies in the top ten. Sequencing used blood, either unsorted or a sorted T cell fraction (not recorded which). The receptors originated from a human donor who was either an allogeneic HSCT recipient or a stem cell or donor lymphocyte infusion donor (not recorded which). It is not recorded whose cells these are; they may come from a transplant donor.

J is TRBJ2-3 and V is TRBV24-1, with 11 bases aligning to TRBD1. The germline V gene has CDR1 KGHDR and CDR2 SFDVKD. V lost 3 bases, J lost 6 bases, and 4 bases stayed unmatched. The length of the CDR3 is 15 residues. The CDR3 spells CATSDRTGGADTQYF. The CDR3 nucleotides are TGTGCCACCAGTGATCGGACAGGGGGCGCGGATACGCAGTATTTT.

The table lists this clonotype with many counts. The V and J genes are TRBV12-3 or TRBV12-4 and TRBJ1-1; no clear D gene. The CDR3 is 13 amino acids. V was clipped by 1 base and J by 5 bases, with 8 bases between them. The CDR3 DNA is TGTGCCAGCAGTTTAGGGGGAGTAACTGAAGCTTTCTTT. Its translation: CASSLGGVTEAFF.